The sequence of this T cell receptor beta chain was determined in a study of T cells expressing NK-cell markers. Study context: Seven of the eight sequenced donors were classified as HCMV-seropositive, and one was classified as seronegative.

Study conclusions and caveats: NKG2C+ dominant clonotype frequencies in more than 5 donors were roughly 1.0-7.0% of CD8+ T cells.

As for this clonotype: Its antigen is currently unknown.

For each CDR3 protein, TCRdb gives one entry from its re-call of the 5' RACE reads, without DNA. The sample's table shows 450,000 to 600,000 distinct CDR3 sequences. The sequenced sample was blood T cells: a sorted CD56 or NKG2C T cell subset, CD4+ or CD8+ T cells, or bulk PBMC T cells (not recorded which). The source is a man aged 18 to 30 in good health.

This CDR3 reads CSASRTGGYEKLFF. The chain combines TRBV20-1 with TRBJ1-4; the D call from TCRdb, TRBD1, cannot be confirmed without DNA. Germline CDR1 and CDR2: DFQATT and SNEGSKA (reference sequence). The CDR3 is 14 residues long.